This TCR beta chain is drawn from a study of blood T cells in healthy people across ages. A second PCR of 7 to 11 cycles used a sample-barcoded 5' primer and a J-beta primer mix. TCRdb reprocessed the 5' RACE reads with MiXCR, giving one entry per CDR3 protein. The sample records more than 750,000 distinct CDR3 sequences, 25% to 35% being singletons. Overall study findings and caveats: Higher diversity and more naive CD4+ cells were features of long-lived donors, compared to aged donors.

This clonotype was counted a single time. Its antigen is currently unknown. Ranging in age from roughly 6 to 90, the donors were healthy Caucasian individuals from Russia. Trimming cost V 7 bases and J 0 bases, with 9 bases left between them. The CDR3 is 13 residues long. Germline loops: CDR1 LGHDT, CDR2 YNNKEL (reference sequence). The sample was also linked to a second study, of T cells of mothers and their children. That paper states: Overlap ran slightly, non-significantly higher for related than unrelated mother-child pairs.

The sample was blood. V gene TRBV3-1 combines with J gene TRBJ1-1; tentative D call: TRBD1 (5 bases). This TCR derives from a woman aged 40 to 55 in good health. As DNA, the CDR3 is TGTGCCAGCAACCTGGGACTGAACACTGAAGCTTTCTTT. The encoded protein is CASNLGLNTEAFF.